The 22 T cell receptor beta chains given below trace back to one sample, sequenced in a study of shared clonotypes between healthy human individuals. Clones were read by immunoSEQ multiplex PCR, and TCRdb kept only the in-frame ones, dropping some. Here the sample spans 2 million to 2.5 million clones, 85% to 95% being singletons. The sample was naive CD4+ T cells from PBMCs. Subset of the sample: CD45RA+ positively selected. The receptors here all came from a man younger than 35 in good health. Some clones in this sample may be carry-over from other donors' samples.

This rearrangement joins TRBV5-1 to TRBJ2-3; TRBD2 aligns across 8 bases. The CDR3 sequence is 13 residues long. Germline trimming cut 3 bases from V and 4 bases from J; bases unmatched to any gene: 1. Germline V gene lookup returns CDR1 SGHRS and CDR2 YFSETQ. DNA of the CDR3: TGCGCCAGCAGCTCGGGGGGGCCAGATACGCAGTATTTT. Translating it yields CASSSGGPDTQYF.

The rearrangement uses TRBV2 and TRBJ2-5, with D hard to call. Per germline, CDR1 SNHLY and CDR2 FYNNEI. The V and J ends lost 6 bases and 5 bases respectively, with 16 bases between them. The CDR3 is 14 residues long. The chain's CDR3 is CASRLQPPGETQYF. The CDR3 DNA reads TGTGCCAGCAGACTACAGCCTCCCGGGGAGACCCAGTACTTC.

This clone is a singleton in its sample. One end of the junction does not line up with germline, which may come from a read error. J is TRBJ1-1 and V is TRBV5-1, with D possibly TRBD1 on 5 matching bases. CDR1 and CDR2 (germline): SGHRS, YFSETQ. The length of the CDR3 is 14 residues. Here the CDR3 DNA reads TGCGCCAGCAGTTTGGAGGGGATTGGCACTGAAGCTTTCTTT. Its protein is CASSLEGIGTEAFF.

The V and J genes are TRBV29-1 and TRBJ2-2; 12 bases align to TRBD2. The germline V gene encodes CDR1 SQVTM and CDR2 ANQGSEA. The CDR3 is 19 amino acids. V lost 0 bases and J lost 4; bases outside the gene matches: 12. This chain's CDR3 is CSVEDRRLAGAGITGELFF. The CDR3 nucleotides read TGCAGCGTTGAAGATCGCCGACTAGCGGGAGCCGGTATCACCGGGGAGCTGTTTTTT.

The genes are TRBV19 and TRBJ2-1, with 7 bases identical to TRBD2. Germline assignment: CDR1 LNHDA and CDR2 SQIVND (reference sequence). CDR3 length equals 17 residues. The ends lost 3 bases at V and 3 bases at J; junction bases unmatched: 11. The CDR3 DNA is TGTGCCAGTAGTATTGGGGCAGGACTAGACTACTACAATGAGCAGTTCTTC. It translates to CASSIGAGLDYYNEQFF.

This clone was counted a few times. The CDR3 region has the DNA TGTGCCAGTAGTCCCCGACAGGGGCTGAACACCGGGGAGCTGTTTTTT. Amino acids: CASSPRQGLNTGELFF. V and J are TRBV19 and TRBJ2-2; TRBD1 agrees at 8 bases. V dropped 5 bases and J dropped 1; count of bases not matched to a gene: 6. The V gene's germline CDR1 is LNHDA and CDR2 SQIVND (reference sequence). The CDR3 has 16 residues.

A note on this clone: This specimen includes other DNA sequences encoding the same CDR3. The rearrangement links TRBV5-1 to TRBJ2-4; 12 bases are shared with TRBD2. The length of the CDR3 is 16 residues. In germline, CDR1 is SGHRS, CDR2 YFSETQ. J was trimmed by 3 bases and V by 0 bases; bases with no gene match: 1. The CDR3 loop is CASSLGLAGVKNIQYF. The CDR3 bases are TGCGCCAGCAGCTTGGGACTAGCGGGAGTCAAAAACATTCAGTACTTC. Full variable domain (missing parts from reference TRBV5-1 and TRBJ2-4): KAGVTQTPRYLIKTRGQQVTLSCSPISGHRSVSWYQQTPGQGLQFLFEYFSETQRNKGNFPGRFSGRQFSNSRSEMNVSTLELGDSALYLCASSLGLAGVKNIQYFGAGTRLSVL.

The CDR3 is CASSPRALSNQPQHF. CDR3 in DNA: TGTGCCAGCAGCCCAAGAGCCCTAAGCAATCAGCCCCAGCATTTT. V usage is TRBV5-8 and J usage is TRBJ1-5; D is ambiguous. There are 15 residues in the CDR3. V was trimmed by 4 bases and J by 1 base, leaving 12 bases between them. The V gene's germline CDR1 is SGHTS and CDR2 YDEGEE.

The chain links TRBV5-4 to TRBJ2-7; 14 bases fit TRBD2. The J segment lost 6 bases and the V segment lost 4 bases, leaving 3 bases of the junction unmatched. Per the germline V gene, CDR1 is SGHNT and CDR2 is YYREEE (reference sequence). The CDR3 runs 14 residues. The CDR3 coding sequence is TGTGCCAGCAGCCTGGGACTAGCGGGAGCCGAGCAGTACTTC. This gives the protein CASSLGLAGAEQYF. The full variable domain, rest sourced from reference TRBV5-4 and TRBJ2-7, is ETGVTQSPTHLIKTRGQQVTLRCSSQSGHNTVSWYQQALGQGPQFIFQYYREEENGRGNFPPRFSGLQFPNYSSELNVNALELDDSALYLCASSLGLAGAEQYFGPGTRLTVT.

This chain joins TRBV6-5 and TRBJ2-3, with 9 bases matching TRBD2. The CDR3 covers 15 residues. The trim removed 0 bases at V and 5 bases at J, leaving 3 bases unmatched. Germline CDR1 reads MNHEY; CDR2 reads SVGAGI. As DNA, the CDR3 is TGTGCCAGCAGTTACTCTAGCGGGGGTAGAGATACGCAGTATTTT. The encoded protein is CASSYSSGGRDTQYF.

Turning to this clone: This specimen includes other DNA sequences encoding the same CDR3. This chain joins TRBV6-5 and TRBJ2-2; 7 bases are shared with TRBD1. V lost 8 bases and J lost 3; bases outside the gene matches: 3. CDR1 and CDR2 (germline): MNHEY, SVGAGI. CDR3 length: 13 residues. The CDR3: CASRTGDTGELFF. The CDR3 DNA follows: TGTGCCAGCCGGACAGGAGACACCGGGGAGCTGTTTTTT.

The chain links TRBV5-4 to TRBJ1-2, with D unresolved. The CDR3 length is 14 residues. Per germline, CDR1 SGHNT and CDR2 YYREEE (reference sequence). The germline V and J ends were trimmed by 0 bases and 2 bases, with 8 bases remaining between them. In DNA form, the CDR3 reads TGTGCCAGCAGCTTGGCCGGGTCAAACTATGGCTACACCTTC. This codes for CASSLAGSNYGYTF.

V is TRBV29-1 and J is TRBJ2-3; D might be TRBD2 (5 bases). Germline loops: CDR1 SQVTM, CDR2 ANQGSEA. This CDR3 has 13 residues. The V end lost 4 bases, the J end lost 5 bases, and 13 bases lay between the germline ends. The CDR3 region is CSVGTLYIDTQYF. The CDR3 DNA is TGCAGCGTTGGGACTCTTTATATAGATACGCAGTATTTT.

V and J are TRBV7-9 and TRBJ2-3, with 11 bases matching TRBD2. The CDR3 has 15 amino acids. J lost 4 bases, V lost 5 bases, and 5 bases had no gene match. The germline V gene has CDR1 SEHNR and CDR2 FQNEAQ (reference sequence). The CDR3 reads CASSPGTSGADTQYF. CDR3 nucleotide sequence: TGTGCCAGCAGCCCAGGGACTAGCGGTGCAGATACGCAGTATTTT.

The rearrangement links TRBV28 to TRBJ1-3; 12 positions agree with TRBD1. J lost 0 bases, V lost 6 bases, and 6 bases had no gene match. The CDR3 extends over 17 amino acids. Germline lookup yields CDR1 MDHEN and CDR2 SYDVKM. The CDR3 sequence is CASSRDRGPRSGNTIYF. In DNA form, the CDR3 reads TGTGCCAGCAGCCGGGACAGGGGGCCCCGCTCTGGAAACACCATATATTTT.

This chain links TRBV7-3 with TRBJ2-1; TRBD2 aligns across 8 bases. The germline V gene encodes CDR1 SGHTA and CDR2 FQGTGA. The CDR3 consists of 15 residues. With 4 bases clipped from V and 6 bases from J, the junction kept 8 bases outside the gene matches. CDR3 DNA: TGTGCCAGCAGCTGGGGACTAGGGGGGTTCAATGAGCAGTTCTTC. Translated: CASSWGLGGFNEQFF.

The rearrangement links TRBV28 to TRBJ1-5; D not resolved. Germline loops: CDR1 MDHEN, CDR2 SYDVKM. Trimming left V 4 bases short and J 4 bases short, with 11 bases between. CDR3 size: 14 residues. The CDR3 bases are TGTGCCAGCAGTTCCGCTTCTGGAAATCAGCCCCAGCATTTT. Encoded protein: CASSSASGNQPQHF.

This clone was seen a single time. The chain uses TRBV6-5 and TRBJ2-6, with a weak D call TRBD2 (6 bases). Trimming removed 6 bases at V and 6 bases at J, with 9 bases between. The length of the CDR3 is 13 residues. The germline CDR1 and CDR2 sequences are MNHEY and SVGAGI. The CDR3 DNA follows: TGTGCCAGCAGGGGGGGAGTGGCCAACGTCCTGACTTTC. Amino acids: CASRGGVANVLTF.

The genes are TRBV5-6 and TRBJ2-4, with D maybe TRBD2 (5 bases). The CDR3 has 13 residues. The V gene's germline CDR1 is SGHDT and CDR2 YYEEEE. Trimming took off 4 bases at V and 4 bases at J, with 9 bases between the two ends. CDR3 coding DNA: TGTGCCAGCAGCGCCGGGGTAAAAAACATTCAGTACTTC. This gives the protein CASSAGVKNIQYF.

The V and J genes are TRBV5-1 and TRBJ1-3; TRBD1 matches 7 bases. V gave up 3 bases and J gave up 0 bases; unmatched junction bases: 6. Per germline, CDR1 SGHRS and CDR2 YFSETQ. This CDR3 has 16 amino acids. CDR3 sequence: CASSWDSPSSGNTIYF. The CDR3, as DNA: TGCGCCAGCAGCTGGGACAGTCCTAGCTCTGGAAACACCATATATTTT.

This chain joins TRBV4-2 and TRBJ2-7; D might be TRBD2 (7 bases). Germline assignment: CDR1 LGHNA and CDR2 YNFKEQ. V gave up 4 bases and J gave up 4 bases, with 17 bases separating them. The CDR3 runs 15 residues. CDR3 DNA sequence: TGTGCCAGCAGCCTCGTAGGGGGAGGGGAATACGAGCAGTACTTC. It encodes CASSLVGGGEYEQYF.

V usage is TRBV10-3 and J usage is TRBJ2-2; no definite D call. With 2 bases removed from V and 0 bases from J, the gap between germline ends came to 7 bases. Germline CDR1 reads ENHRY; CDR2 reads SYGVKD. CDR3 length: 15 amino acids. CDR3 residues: CAISEEATNTGELFF. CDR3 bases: TGTGCCATCAGTGAGGAGGCCACGAACACCGGGGAGCTGTTTTTT.